A single sample gave rise to the 32 T cell receptor beta chains below, sequenced in a study of OX40 agonist ivuxolimab in advanced cancers. Method: immunoSEQ multiplex PCR; TCRdb's copy keeps in-frame clones and lacks some. This sample has some 70,000 clones, with around nine tenths found just once. Sequenced here: CD4+ or CD8+ T cells sorted from blood, sampled in a trial of the OX40 agonist ivuxolimab. The receptors here all came from an adult with an advanced solid tumor such as melanoma, head and neck, liver or kidney cancer.

The rearrangement joins TRBV11-2 to TRBJ2-3, with D perhaps matching TRBD2 (5 bases). With 5 bases removed from V and 5 bases from J, the gap between germline ends came to 8 bases. CDR3 length equals 12 residues. The germline V gene has CDR1 SGHAT and CDR2 FQNNGV. The DNA for the CDR3 is TGTGCCAGCAGCCAAGGAGGAGATACGCAGTATTTT. Translation: CASSQGGDTQYF.

This sequence joins TRBV10-3 and TRBJ1-2, with D unclear. This CDR3 spans 13 amino acids. The germline V and J ends were trimmed by 0 bases and 4 bases, with 6 bases remaining between them. Germline V gene data show CDR1 as ENHRY and CDR2 as SYGVKD. The CDR3 bases are TGTGCCATCAGTGAGTCGAGCGCCTATGGCTACACCTTC. Translating it yields CAISESSAYGYTF.

This chain links TRBV7-9 with TRBJ2-7; the match to TRBD2 covers 7 bases. The trim removed 4 bases at V and 2 bases at J, leaving 14 bases unmatched. The CDR3 has 17 amino acids. Germline V gene lookup returns CDR1 SEHNR and CDR2 FQNEAQ (reference sequence). The CDR3 spells CASSSWQAASGTYEQYF. The CDR3 DNA is TGTGCCAGCAGCTCTTGGCAGGCCGCTAGCGGAACCTACGAGCAGTACTTC.

This clone showed up just once. The DNA for the CDR3 is TGTGCCAGCAGCGCCGGCTCGGGGGGGCTTTCCTACGAGCAGTACTTC. Translation: CASSAGSGGLSYEQYF. The chain has TRBV9 and TRBJ2-5, with 8 bases lining up with TRBD2. The J call is in doubt because the DNA end fits TRBJ2-7 better. The CDR3 length is 16 residues. The germline V gene encodes CDR1 SGDLS and CDR2 YYNGEE.

This chain connects TRBV7-9 to TRBJ2-2, with TRBD1 as a possible D gene (6 bases). This CDR3 spans 15 amino acids. Germline-derived CDR1 and CDR2 are SEHNR and FQNEAQ (reference sequence). The V end lost 10 bases, the J end lost 6 bases, and 21 bases lay between the germline ends. The CDR3 bases are TGTGCCACCCCCCGACAGGCGAGGTCTCCCGGGGAGCTGTTTTTT. The encoded protein is CATPRQARSPGELFF. Full variable domain (remainder filled in from reference TRBV7-9 and TRBJ2-2): DTGVSQNPRHKITKRGQNVTFRCDPISEHNRLYWYRQTLGQGPEFLTYFQNEAQLEKSRLLSDRFSAERPKGSFSTLEIQRTEQGDSAMYLCATPRQARSPGELFFGEGSRLTVL.

In its sample, this clone was seen once. The chain uses TRBV9 and TRBJ1-1; no reliable D call. The V and J ends lost 3 bases and 2 bases respectively, with 11 bases between them. Looked up from germline, CDR1 is SGDLS and CDR2 is YYNGEE. The CDR3 spans 14 residues. CDR3 sequence reads: CASSAPTVNTEAFF. CDR3 in DNA: TGTGCCAGCAGCGCCCCCACAGTAAACACTGAAGCTTTCTTT.

The V call is TRBV21-1, the J call TRBJ1-2. TRBV21-1 is noted as a pseudogene. The CDR3 is made up of 11 amino acids. CDR3 sequence (DNA): TGTGCCACGCTCAGGGAGTATGGCTACACCTTC. It encodes CATLREYGYTF.

V gene TRBV7-8 combines with J gene TRBJ2-7, with D maybe TRBD1 (5 bases). Per the germline V gene, CDR1 is SGHVS and CDR2 is FQNEAQ. Trimming cost V 5 bases and J 2 bases, with 13 bases left between them. CDR3 length: 14 amino acids. CDR3: CASSAETVTYEQYF. CDR3 in DNA: TGTGCCAGCAGCGCCGAGACAGTAACCTACGAGCAGTACTTC.

The chain combines TRBV18 with TRBJ2-1, with 10 bases fitting TRBD2. The junction had 7 bases not matched to a gene; V was cut back by 3 bases and J by 8 bases. CDR3 length equals 15 residues. Germline V gene sequence: CDR1 KGHSH, CDR2 LQKENI. The CDR3 sequence: CASSPASGSRDEQFF. The CDR3 bases are TGTGCCAGCTCACCGGCTAGCGGGAGTAGAGATGAGCAGTTCTTC.

The gene calls are TRBV7-2 and TRBJ1-1; D not resolved. Germline V gene lookup returns CDR1 SGHTA and CDR2 FQGNSA. This CDR3 is built from 13 residues. Trimming shortened V by 0 bases and J by 7 bases, and 9 bases separated the two germline ends. The CDR3 protein is CASSLAGSYEAFF. The CDR3 DNA sequence: TGTGCCAGCAGCTTAGCCGGAAGCTATGAAGCTTTCTTT. The variable domain in full, with the rest retrieved from reference TRBV7-2 and TRBJ1-1, is GAGVSQSPSNKVTEKGKDVELRCDPISGHTALYWYRQSLGQGLEFLIYFQGNSAPDKSGLPSDRFSAERTGGSVSTLTIQRTQQEDSAVYLCASSLAGSYEAFFGQGTRLTVV.

V usage is TRBV5-1 and J usage is TRBJ2-5; TRBD1 matches 9 bases. Germline lookup yields CDR1 SGHRS and CDR2 YFSETQ. The CDR3 spans 14 residues. The junction had 10 bases not matched to a gene; V was cut back by 9 bases and J by 4 bases. The CDR3 DNA reads as TGCGCCACCAAGGGACAGGGAGGGCGAGAGACCCAGTACTTC. It is translated as CATKGQGGRETQYF.

The sample holds one count of this clone. The CDR3 bases are TGTGCCAGCAGTGAAAGGGCTAGCGGGGGAAACTACGAGCAGTACTTC. Translation gives CASSERASGGNYEQYF. J is TRBJ2-7 and V is TRBV2, with 10 bases identical to TRBD2. J gave up 3 bases and V 2 bases, and 7 bases lay outside the gene matches. The CDR3 is 16 residues long. Germline V lookup: CDR1 SNHLY, CDR2 FYNNEI.

The J gene is TRBJ2-5, the V gene TRBV7-9; the D gene is possibly TRBD2 (6 bases). The CDR3 is 15 amino acids. Per the germline V gene, CDR1 is SEHNR and CDR2 is FQNEAQ (reference sequence). V was shortened by 2 bases and J by 5 bases, with 15 bases between the two germline ends. DNA for the CDR3: TGTGCCAGCAGCTTAAGGTCGGGAGTGGGGGAGACCCAGTACTTC. The encoded protein is CASSLRSGVGETQYF.

V and J are TRBV6-6 and TRBJ2-1, with TRBD2 as a possible D gene (7 bases). V lost 6 bases and J lost 7, with 13 bases in between. The germline V gene has CDR1 MNHNY and CDR2 SVGAGI (reference sequence). CDR3 length: 13 residues. This CDR3 reads CASSLRGGNEQFF. The CDR3 bases are TGTGCCAGCAGCCTAAGGGGGGGGAATGAGCAGTTCTTC.

This rearrangement joins TRBV5-1 to TRBJ2-2; D uncertain. Trimming left V 3 bases short and J 2 bases short, with 5 bases between. CDR1 is SGHRS and CDR2 is YFSETQ in the germline V gene. The CDR3 loop spans 13 amino acids. CDR3 sequence (DNA): TGCGCCAGCAGCTACGACAACACCGGGGAGCTGTTTTTT. Protein: CASSYDNTGELFF.

This chain connects TRBV7-9 to TRBJ1-6, with no clear D. This CDR3 comprises 13 residues. The V end was cut by 4 bases, the J end by 6 bases, with 7 bases between. The V gene's germline CDR1 is SEHNR and CDR2 FQNEAQ (reference sequence). The CDR3 DNA follows: TGTGCCAGCAGCTCCCTCTTTAATTCACCCCTCCACTTT. Residues: CASSSLFNSPLHF.

This sequence joins TRBV5-5 and TRBJ1-4, with 7 bases that match TRBD1. The CDR3 spans 14 residues. Germline V gene sequence: CDR1 SGHKS, CDR2 YYEKEE (reference sequence). With 2 bases clipped from V and 4 bases from J, the junction kept 2 bases outside the gene matches. The CDR3 sequence: CASSFSGGNEKLFF. In nucleotides, the CDR3 is TGTGCCAGCAGCTTCTCAGGGGGTAATGAAAAACTGTTTTTT.

On this clone: At one end, the junction sequence differs from germline, possibly due to a read error. The rearrangement uses TRBV7-3 and TRBJ2-1; weak D call: TRBD2 (6 bases). Germline V gene sequence: CDR1 SGHTA, CDR2 FQGTGA. CDR3 length: 10 amino acids. CDR3 coding DNA: TGTGCCGTCTCCCGGGACTTCTATCTCTTC. Translation gives CAVSRDFYLF.

The chain combines TRBV6-6 with TRBJ2-6; D is unresolved. The CDR3 is made up of 14 amino acids. Germline values: CDR1 MNHNY, CDR2 SVGAGI (reference sequence). V was trimmed by 2 bases and J by 0 bases, leaving 2 bases between them. The chain's CDR3 is CASSYASGANVLTF. CDR3 in DNA: TGTGCCAGCAGTTACGCCTCTGGGGCCAACGTCCTGACTTTC.

This chain joins TRBV5-4 and TRBJ2-5; D remains ambiguous. Looked up from germline, CDR1 is SGHNT and CDR2 is YYREEE (reference sequence). This CDR3 has 13 amino acids. The V and J ends lost 4 bases and 5 bases respectively, with 12 bases between them. The CDR3 reads CASSPATRETQYF. The CDR3 bases are TGTGCCAGCAGCCCGGCGACGAGGGAGACCCAGTACTTC.

This chain links TRBV25-1 with TRBJ1-4, with D possibly being TRBD1 (5 bases). Trimming took off 10 bases at V and 5 bases at J, with 14 bases between the two ends. The CDR3 loop spans 13 amino acids. Germline CDR1 and CDR2: MGHDK and SYGVNS. The CDR3 spells CANPGYGNEKLFF. The CDR3 bases are TGTGCCAACCCAGGGTATGGGAATGAAAAACTGTTTTTT.

V and J are TRBV28 and TRBJ1-3; 7 nucleotides align to TRBD1. V was pared by 10 bases and J by 4 bases, with 10 bases of the junction left unmatched. In germline, CDR1 is MDHEN, CDR2 SYDVKM. The CDR3 is 14 amino acids. The CDR3 nucleotides read TGTGCCACCCTCTTGACAGGGACCGGAAACACCATATATTTT. This sequence encodes CATLLTGTGNTIYF.

CDR3 DNA: TGTGCCACCAGCCCCCCGTCGGGGGCTAGCACAGATACGCAGTATTTT. It is translated as CATSPPSGASTDTQYF. J is TRBJ2-3 and V is TRBV15; possibly TRBD1 or TRBD2 for D (6 bases each). Trimming removed 5 bases from V and 0 bases from J, with 15 bases in between. This CDR3 contains 16 residues. Germline loops: CDR1 LNHNV, CDR2 YYDKDF (reference sequence).

This clone is a singleton in its sample. The chain carries TRBV2 and TRBJ1-4, with D perhaps TRBD1 (6 bases). The germline CDR1 and CDR2 sequences are SNHLY and FYNNEI. This CDR3 is built from 15 residues. V lost 3 bases, J lost 1 base, and 9 bases lay in between. In DNA form, the CDR3 reads TGTGCCAGCAGTGACCCGACAGGAACTAATGAAAAACTGTTTTTT. It is translated as CASSDPTGTNEKLFF. Full variable domain (rest looked up from reference TRBV2 and TRBJ1-4): EPEVTQTPSHQVTQMGQEVILRCVPISNHLYFYWYRQILGQKVEFLVSFYNNEISEKSEIFDDQFSVERPDGSNFTLKIRSTKLEDSAMYFCASSDPTGTNEKLFFGSGTQLSVL.

The chain recombines TRBV6-1 with TRBJ2-5; D gene ambiguous. V lost 2 bases to trimming and J lost 7 bases, with 14 bases between them. This CDR3 region has 14 residues. CDR1 MNHNS and CDR2 SASEGT come from the germline V gene. The CDR3 region has the DNA TGTGCCAGCAGTGAATCGGAACTGTGGGGGACCCAGTACTTC. This translates into CASSESELWGTQYF.

In this sample, this clone turned up once. The chain uses TRBV28 and TRBJ2-2; TRBD2 aligns across 7 bases. The CDR3 length is 13 residues. The ends lost 2 bases at V and 6 bases at J; junction bases unmatched: 0. CDR1 is MDHEN and CDR2 is SYDVKM in the germline V gene. The DNA of the CDR3 is TGTGCCAGCAGTTTAGCGGGAGCCGGGGAGCTGTTTTTT. Protein sequence: CASSLAGAGELFF.

The chain couples TRBV7-9 to TRBJ2-1, with 11 bases that match TRBD2. V lost 4 bases to trimming and J lost 5 bases; unmatched junction nucleotides: 7. This CDR3 has 16 residues. Per germline, CDR1 SEHNR and CDR2 FQNEAQ (reference sequence). The CDR3 bases are TGTGCCAGCAGCTCAACTAGCGGGAGACTCCACAATGAGCAGTTCTTC. Its translation is CASSSTSGRLHNEQFF.

The chain employs TRBV18 and TRBJ1-1; D not certain. Per the germline V gene, CDR1 is KGHSH and CDR2 is LQKENI. There are 13 residues in the CDR3. V lost 3 bases and J 0 bases, leaving 5 bases between the germline ends. The CDR3 is CASSPGLNTEAFF. Written as DNA, the CDR3 is TGTGCCAGCTCACCTGGACTGAACACTGAAGCTTTCTTT.

This chain uses TRBV5-6 with TRBJ1-1, with 9 nucleotides matching TRBD1. The CDR3 spans 17 residues. Trimming at V came to 3 bases and at J to 0 bases, leaving 9 bases not matched to a gene. Germline loops: CDR1 SGHDT, CDR2 YYEEEE. The CDR3 spells CASSSTTGGRMNTEAFF. DNA of the CDR3: TGTGCCAGCAGCTCAACGACAGGGGGAAGAATGAACACTGAAGCTTTCTTT.

J is TRBJ2-2 and V is TRBV6-6; 8 bases match TRBD1. The V gene's germline CDR1 is MNHNY and CDR2 SVGAGI (reference sequence). The CDR3 length is 15 residues. The ends lost 3 bases at V and 6 bases at J; junction bases unmatched: 6. CDR3 protein: CASSYGQGDAGELFF. DNA for the CDR3: TGTGCCAGCAGTTATGGACAGGGAGATGCCGGGGAGCTGTTTTTT.

This chain links TRBV5-4 with TRBJ2-7; 10 bases align to TRBD1. V lost 0 bases, J lost 6 bases, and 3 bases stayed unmatched. The CDR3 runs to 14 residues. From germline, CDR1 is SGHNT and CDR2 YYREEE (reference sequence). The CDR3 sequence: CASSLVDRGGEQYF. CDR3 nucleotides: TGTGCCAGCAGCTTGGTGGACAGGGGGGGCGAGCAGTACTTC.

This chain links TRBV6-1 with TRBJ1-4; D gene uncertain. Looked up from germline, CDR1 is MNHNS and CDR2 is SASEGT. This CDR3 is 13 amino acids long. V lost 8 bases and J lost 5, with 12 bases in between. For the CDR3, the DNA is TGTGCCAGCGCCTGGTCGTTGAATGAAAAACTGTTTTTT. Translating it yields CASAWSLNEKLFF.